This TCR beta chain was sequenced in a study of vaccination effects on CD4 cells after COVID-19. Looking at the study overall: Samples came from a couple of convalescent patients 16 days and one week before vaccination.

Details on this clone: Its antigen is as yet unknown.

Whole-study findings and limits: Clones arising from infection and from vaccination showed marked clonal contraction late after vaccination.

The repertoire was sequenced with immunoSEQ multiplex PCR; TCRdb's copy has only in-frame clones and lacks some. The data show fewer than 90,000 clones, roughly two thirds seen once. CD4+ T cells specific for antigen were expanded with viral peptide pools by the ViraFEST assay before sequencing. Culturing for about ten days preceded CD4+ T cell isolation. The person's infection with SARS-CoV-2, confirmed by PCR, took place between March and December 2020. The researchers cultured around 2 million PBMC per well with 8 to 10 IU/ml IL-2 and 9.5 to 10 ug/ml peptides. Half-medium replacement with IL-2 medium occurred on days 3 and 7. Sequencing was performed on CD4+ T cells from PBMCs cultured with HIV peptides, taken before COVID-19 vaccination. This sample's subset: HIV-1 Nef peptide pool negative control/reference culture. The origin of this receptor is a human donor who had a prior SARS-CoV-2 infection.

The CDR3 is CASRPYPPNTGELFF. The CDR3 bases are TGTGCCAGCCGACCCTATCCCCCGAACACCGGGGAGCTGTTTTTT. The chain links TRBV7-2 to TRBJ2-2; D is unclear. The CDR3 spans 15 residues. The V end lost 8 bases, the J end lost 0 bases, and 13 bases lay between the germline ends. The germline gives CDR1 SGHTA, CDR2 FQGNSA.